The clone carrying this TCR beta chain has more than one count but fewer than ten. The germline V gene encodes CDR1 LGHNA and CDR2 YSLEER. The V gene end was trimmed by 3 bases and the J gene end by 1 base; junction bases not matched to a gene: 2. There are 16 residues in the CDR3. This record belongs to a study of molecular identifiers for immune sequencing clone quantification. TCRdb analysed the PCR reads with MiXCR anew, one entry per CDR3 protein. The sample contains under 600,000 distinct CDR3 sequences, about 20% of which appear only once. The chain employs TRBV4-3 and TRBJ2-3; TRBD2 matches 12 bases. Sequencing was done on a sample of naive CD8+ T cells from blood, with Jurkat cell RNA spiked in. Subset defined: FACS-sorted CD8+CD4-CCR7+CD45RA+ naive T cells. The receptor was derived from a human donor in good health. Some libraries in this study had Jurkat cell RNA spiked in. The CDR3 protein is CASSHWTSGGTDTQYF. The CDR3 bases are TGCGCCAGCAGCCACTGGACTAGCGGGGGCACAGATACGCAGTATTTT.